This T cell receptor beta chain emerged from a study of cytomegalovirus exposure and HLA in healthy donors. Whole-study findings and limits: The authors later found TCR association rates varying by HLA locus, with DRB1 most and HLA-C fewest. A few V segments could not be told apart, such as TRBV6-2 and TRBV6-3, and were left out. According to the study, some 160 TCR beta chains were cytomegalovirus-associated.

The germline CDR1 and CDR2 sequences are SGHTA and FQGNSA. Trimming cost V 3 bases and J 0 bases, with 5 bases left between them. The CDR3 spans 13 residues. As to this clone: As yet, its antigen is unknown.

This PCR relied on a set of 60 Vbeta primers and 13 Jbeta primers. Generated by immunoSEQ multiplex PCR, the TCRdb table keeps only in-frame clones and is missing some. Here the sample spans fewer than 120,000 clones, 65% to 80% being singletons. The sequence derives from a woman aged 60 to 75 in good health and CMV-seropositive. The chain joins TRBV7-2 to TRBJ1-2; D not certain. Sequencing was performed on PBMCs. This chain's CDR3 is CASSFPANYGYTF. CDR3 nucleotide sequence: TGTGCCAGCAGCTTCCCCGCTAACTATGGCTACACCTTC.